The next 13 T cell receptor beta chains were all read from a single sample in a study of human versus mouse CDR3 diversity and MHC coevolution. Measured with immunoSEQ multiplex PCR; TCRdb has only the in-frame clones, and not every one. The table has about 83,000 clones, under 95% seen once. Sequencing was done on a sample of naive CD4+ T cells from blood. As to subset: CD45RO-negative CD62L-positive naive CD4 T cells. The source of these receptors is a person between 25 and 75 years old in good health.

CDR3 sequence reads: CAIRQRGDPGETQYF. For the CDR3, the DNA is TGTGCCATCAGGCAGCGGGGGGACCCGGGGGAGACCCAGTACTTC. The gene calls are TRBV10-3 and TRBJ2-5, with 9 nucleotides matching TRBD2. V lost 6 bases, J lost 5 bases, and 10 bases stayed unmatched. Germline V gene sequence: CDR1 ENHRY, CDR2 SYGVKD. This CDR3 contains 15 residues.

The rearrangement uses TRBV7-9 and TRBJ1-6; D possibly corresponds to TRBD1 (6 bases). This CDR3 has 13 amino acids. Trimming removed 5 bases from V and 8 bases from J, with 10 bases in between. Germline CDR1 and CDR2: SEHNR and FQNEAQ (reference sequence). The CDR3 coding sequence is TGTGCCAGCAGCCGGGACACTTATTCACCCCTCCACTTT. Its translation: CASSRDTYSPLHF. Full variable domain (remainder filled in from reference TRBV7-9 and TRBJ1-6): DTGVSQNPRHKITKRGQNVTFRCDPISEHNRLYWYRQTLGQGPEFLTYFQNEAQLEKSRLLSDRFSAERPKGSFSTLEIQRTEQGDSAMYLCASSRDTYSPLHFGNGTRLTVT.

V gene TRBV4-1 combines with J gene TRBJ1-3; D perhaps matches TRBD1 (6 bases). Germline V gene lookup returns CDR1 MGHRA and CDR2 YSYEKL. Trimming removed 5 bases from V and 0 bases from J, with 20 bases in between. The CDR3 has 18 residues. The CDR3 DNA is TGCGCCAGCAGCTCCCTATATGGCAGGGGACCCTCTGGAAACACCATATATTTT. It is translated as CASSSLYGRGPSGNTIYF.

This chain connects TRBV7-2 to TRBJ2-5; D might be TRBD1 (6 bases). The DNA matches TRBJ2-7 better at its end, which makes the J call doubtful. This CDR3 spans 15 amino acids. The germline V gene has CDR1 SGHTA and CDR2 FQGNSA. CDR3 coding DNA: TGTGCCAGCAGCTTAAACAGGGCAGGTAAATACGAGCAGTACTTC. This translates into CASSLNRAGKYEQYF.

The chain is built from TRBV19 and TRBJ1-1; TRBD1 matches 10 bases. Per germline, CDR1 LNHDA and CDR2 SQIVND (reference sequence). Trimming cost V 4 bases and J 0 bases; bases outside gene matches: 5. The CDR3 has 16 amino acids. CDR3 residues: CASSTGQGVMNTEAFF. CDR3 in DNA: TGTGCCAGTAGTACAGGACAGGGGGTCATGAACACTGAAGCTTTCTTT.

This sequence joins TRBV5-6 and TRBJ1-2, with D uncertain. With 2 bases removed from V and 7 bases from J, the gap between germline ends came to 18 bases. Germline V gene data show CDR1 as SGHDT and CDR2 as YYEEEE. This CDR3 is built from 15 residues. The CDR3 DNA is TGTGCCAGCAGCTTCCGCGGGTCGGGGAATACTGGCTACACCTTC. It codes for CASSFRGSGNTGYTF. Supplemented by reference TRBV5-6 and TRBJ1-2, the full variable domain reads DAGVTQSPTHLIKTRGQQVTLRCSPKSGHDTVSWYQQALGQGPQFIFQYYEEEERQRGNFPDRFSGHQFPNYSSELNVNALLLGDSALYLCASSFRGSGNTGYTFGSGTRLTVV.

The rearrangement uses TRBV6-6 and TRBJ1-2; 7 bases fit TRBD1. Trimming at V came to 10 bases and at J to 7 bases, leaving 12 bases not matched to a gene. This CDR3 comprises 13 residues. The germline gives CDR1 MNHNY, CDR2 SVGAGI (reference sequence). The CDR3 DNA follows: TGTGCCACCGTAAAACAGGGGTTCCTTGGCTACACCTTC. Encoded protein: CATVKQGFLGYTF.

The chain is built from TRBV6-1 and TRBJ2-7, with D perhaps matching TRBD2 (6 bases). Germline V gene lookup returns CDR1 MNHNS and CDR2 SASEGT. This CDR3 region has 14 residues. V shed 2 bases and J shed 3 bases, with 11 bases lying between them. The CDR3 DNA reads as TGTGCCAGCAGTGAACGCGGGCGGGGCTACGAGCAGTACTTC. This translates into CASSERGRGYEQYF.

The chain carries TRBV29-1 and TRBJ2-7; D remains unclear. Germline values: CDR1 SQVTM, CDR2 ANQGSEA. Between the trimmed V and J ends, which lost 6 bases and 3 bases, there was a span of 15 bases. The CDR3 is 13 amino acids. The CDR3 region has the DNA TGCAGCGTGTCTCTAGACGGATACTACGAGCAGTACTTC. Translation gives CSVSLDGYYEQYF.

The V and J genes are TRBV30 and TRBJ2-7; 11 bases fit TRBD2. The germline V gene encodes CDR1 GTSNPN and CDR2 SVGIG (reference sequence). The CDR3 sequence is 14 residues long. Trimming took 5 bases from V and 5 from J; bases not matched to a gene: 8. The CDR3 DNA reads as TGTGCCTGGGACATTAGCGGGAGGGTGCACGAGCAGTACTTC. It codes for CAWDISGRVHEQYF.

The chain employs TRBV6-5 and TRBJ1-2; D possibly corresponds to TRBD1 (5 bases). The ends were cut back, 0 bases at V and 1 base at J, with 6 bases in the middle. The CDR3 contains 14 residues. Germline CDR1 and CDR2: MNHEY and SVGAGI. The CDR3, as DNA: TGTGCCAGCAGTTACTCACAGGTTAACTATGGCTACACCTTC. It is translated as CASSYSQVNYGYTF.

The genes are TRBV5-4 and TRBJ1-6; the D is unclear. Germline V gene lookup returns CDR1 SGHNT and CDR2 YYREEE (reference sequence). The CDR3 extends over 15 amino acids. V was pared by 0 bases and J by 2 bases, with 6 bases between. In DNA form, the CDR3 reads TGTGCCAGCAGCTTGGCAGGTGCCTATAATTCACCCCTCCACTTT. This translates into CASSLAGAYNSPLHF.

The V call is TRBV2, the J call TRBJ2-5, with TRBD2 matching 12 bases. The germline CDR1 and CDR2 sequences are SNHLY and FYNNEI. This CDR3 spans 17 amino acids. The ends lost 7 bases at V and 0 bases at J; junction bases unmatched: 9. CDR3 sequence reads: CASKRLAGAQYQETQYF. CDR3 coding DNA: TGTGCCAGCAAGAGACTAGCGGGGGCCCAGTACCAAGAGACCCAGTACTTC.